The sequence of this TCR beta chain was determined in a study of identical twins. Study outcomes and limitations: Cord blood beta clonotypes present at high abundance carried fewer insertions; no such pattern appeared in memory repertoires. The study found that models underestimated out-of-frame TCR alpha sharing in monozygotic twins.

TCRdb recomputed calls from the 5' RACE reads with MiXCR, one row per CDR3 protein. Of approximately 500,000 distinct CDR3 sequences in the sample, approximately 25% were seen once. A remark on this clonotype: What it binds is not known.

The CDR3 runs 20 residues. The germline gives CDR1 SGHAT, CDR2 FQNNGV. V lost 1 base to trimming and J lost 1 base; unmatched junction nucleotides: 12. This same sample was also taken into another study, of T cells expressing NK-cell markers. As that study records: The leading position in the CD3+CD56-NKG2C+ fraction of several donors also went to these clonotypes. Clarity on HCMV specificity was lacking for the expanded NKG2C+ T cell clones.

The V gene is TRBV11-2, the J gene TRBJ2-7; 14 nucleotides line up with TRBD2. The sequence was collected from a woman in her late teens or twenties in good health. The specimen was CD4+ T cells sorted from blood. CDR3 loop: CASSLGPGTSGRVLSYEQYF. The CDR3 region has the DNA TGTGCCAGCAGCTTAGGTCCCGGGACTAGCGGGAGAGTTCTTTCCTACGAGCAGTACTTC. Full variable domain (outside the CDR3, taken from reference TRBV11-2 and TRBJ2-7): EAGVAQSPRYKIIEKRQSVAFWCNPISGHATLYWYQQILGQGPKLLIQFQNNGVVDDSQLPKDRFSAERLKGVDSTLKIQPAKLEDSAVYLCASSLGPGTSGRVLSYEQYFGPGTRLTVT.